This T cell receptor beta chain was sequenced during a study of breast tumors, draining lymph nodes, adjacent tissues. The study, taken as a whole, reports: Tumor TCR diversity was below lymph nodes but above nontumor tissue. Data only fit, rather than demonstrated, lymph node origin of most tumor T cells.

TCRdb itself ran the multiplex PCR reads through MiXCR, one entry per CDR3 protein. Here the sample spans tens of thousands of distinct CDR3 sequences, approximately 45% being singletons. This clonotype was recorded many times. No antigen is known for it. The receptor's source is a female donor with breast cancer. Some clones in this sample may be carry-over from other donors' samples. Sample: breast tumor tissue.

CDR3 coding DNA: TGCGCCAGCAGCTTGGAACAGGGAACAGATACGCAGTATTTT. This translates into CASSLEQGTDTQYF. V and J are TRBV5-1 and TRBJ2-3, with a tentative D call TRBD1 (6 bases). The CDR3 runs 14 residues. Trimming stripped 0 bases from V and 3 bases from J, with 8 bases between. Germline V gives CDR1 SGHRS, CDR2 YFSETQ.